In this sample, the clone carrying this T cell receptor beta chain turned up a few times. Its antigen is not known. This sample was taken from a study of breast tumors, draining lymph nodes, adjacent tissues. The study's findings and limits: Data fit most tumor T cells coming from lymph node, expanding in tumor. Compared with basal-like, luminal-like tumors shared significantly more repertoire with nontumor tissue. That most tumor T cells come from lymph nodes remained unproven. Tumor TCR diversity was below lymph nodes but above nontumor tissue.

Axillary draining lymph nodes of breast cancer patients supplied the node samples. TCRdb passed the multiplex PCR reads through MiXCR, listing each CDR3 protein once. The data hold some 250,000 distinct CDR3 sequences, with nearly 35% observed a single time. The V segment lost 6 bases and the J segment 6 bases; nucleotides outside the gene matches: 7. From germline, CDR1 is LNHDA and CDR2 SQIVND (reference sequence). This CDR3 is built from 14 residues. This chain uses TRBV19 with TRBJ2-7, with 11 bases that match TRBD1. The sample consisted of axillary lymph node tissue. The source of this sequence is a female donor with breast cancer. Some clones in this sample may be carry-over from other donors' samples. CDR3 amino acids: CASSRYGTGGEQYF. For the CDR3, the DNA is TGTGCCAGTAGCCGATACGGGACAGGGGGCGAGCAGTACTTC.